This TCR beta chain was sequenced during a study of blood T cells in healthy people across ages. The study, taken as a whole, reports: Measured against age, TCR beta diversity per million T cells decreased in a roughly linear manner. Among long-lived donors, naive CD4+ cells were more numerous and diversity higher than in aged donors. Strong correlation linked observed beta diversity and percent naive T cells.

Sample-barcoded 5' priming and a J-beta primer mix drove a second PCR of roughly 6 to 12 cycles. MiXCR, applied by TCRdb to the 5' RACE reads, yields one record per CDR3 protein. The data hold under 1,000,000 distinct CDR3 sequences, with around half observed a single time. To note about this clonotype: No antigen is known for it.

Every donor gave 7.5 to 10 milliliters of peripheral blood. V gave up 1 base and J gave up 5 bases, with 12 bases separating them. The CDR3 loop spans 14 amino acids. Per the germline V gene, CDR1 is SGHKS and CDR2 is YYEKEE (reference sequence). Sequenced material: blood. The chain couples TRBV5-5 to TRBJ2-5; TRBD1 might be the D (6 bases). The clonotype originates from an elderly man in good health. Here the CDR3 reads CASSLQGRSETQYF. DNA for the CDR3: TGTGCCAGCAGCTTGCAGGGGCGAAGTGAGACCCAGTACTTC.